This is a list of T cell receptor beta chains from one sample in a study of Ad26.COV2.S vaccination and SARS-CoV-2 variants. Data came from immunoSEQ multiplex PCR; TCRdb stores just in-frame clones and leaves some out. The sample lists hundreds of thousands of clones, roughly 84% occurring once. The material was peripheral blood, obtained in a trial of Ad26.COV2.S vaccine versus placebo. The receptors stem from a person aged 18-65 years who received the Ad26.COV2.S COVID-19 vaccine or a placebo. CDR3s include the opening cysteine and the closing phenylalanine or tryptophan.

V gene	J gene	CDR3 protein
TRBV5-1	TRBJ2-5	CASRTSGQETQYF
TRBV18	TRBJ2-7	CASSPGAFGTVSYEQYF
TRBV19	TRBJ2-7	CASSPRGQLVYEQYF
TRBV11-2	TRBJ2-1	CASSSPNEQFF
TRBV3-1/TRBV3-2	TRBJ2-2	CASSQDGGTGNDGELFF
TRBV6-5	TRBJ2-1	CASSYSGRGLNEQFF
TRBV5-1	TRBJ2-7	CASSLAPGYEQYF
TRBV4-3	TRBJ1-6	CASSRLTGGNSPLHF
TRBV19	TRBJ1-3	CASTYYRSSGNTIYF
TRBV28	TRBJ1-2	CASSFSRAGYTF
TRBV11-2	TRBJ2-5	CASSLELGNGETQYF
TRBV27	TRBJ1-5	CASSFDSNSNQPQHF
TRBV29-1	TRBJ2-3	CSVEGAYIPDTQYF
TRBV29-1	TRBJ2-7	CSGGQGAFLYEQYF
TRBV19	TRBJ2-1	CASSKWGSYNEQFF
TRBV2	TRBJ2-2	CASSEVGTGGRTGELFF
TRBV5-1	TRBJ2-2	CASSPLTGGNTGELFF
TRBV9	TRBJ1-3	CASSVEPGRGNTIYF
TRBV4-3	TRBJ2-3	CASSQEGSYADTQYF
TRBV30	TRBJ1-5	CAWSPRAAQPQHF
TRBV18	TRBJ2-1	CASSPGWDRDEQFF
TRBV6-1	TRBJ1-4	CASSEWNNREDEKLFF
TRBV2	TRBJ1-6	CASRRLELNSPLHF